This is a list of T cell receptor beta chains from one sample in a study of T cells in localized non-small cell lung cancer. Here immunoSEQ multiplex PCR was the method, and the copy in TCRdb shows in-frame clones only, minus some. This sample carries 35,000 to 45,000 clones, just over 90% of them seen once, and the ten largest clones take about 6.6%. The sample here was peripheral blood, taken before any cancer treatment. All receptors derive from a female donor over 55 with stage I lung adenocarcinoma. Each CDR3 is given with its conserved first and last residue. A D gene is named only where the DNA matches it firmly. Not every row has a clone size; where given, it reads once, few, many or a size class.

clone_size	j_call	v_call	d_call	cdr3_aa	cdr3_nt
NA	TRBJ2-1	TRBV6-5	TRBD2	CASSYERGGINEQFF	TGTGCCAGCAGTTACGAGCGGGGGGGAATCAATGAGCAGTTCTTC
NA	TRBJ2-1	TRBV5-1	TRBD1	CASSGRTGRTYNEQFF	TGCGCCAGCAGCGGGCGGACAGGGCGAACCTACAATGAGCAGTTCTTC
NA	TRBJ2-4	TRBV6-6	NA	CASSLHPVGKNIQYF	TGTGCCAGCAGTCTCCACCCGGTGGGCAAAAACATTCAGTACTTC
NA	TRBJ1-3	TRBV19	NA	CASSESGNTIYF	TGTGCCAGTAGTGAATCTGGAAACACCATATATTTT
NA	TRBJ1-5	TRBV4-1	NA	CASSQPGMSQPQHF	TGCGCCAGCAGCCAGCCAGGAATGAGTCAGCCCCAGCATTTT
NA	TRBJ1-1	TRBV11-2	NA	CASSFSGQQNTEAFF	TGTGCCAGCAGCTTCTCCGGGCAGCAAAACACTGAAGCTTTCTTT
NA	TRBJ1-1	TRBV19	NA	CASSRGNTEAFF	TGTGCCAGTAGTAGGGGGAACACTGAAGCTTTCTTT
once	TRBJ1-4	TRBV11-2	NA	CASSPRTATNEKLFF	TGTGCCAGCAGCCCGAGGACAGCAACTAATGAAAAACTGTTTTTT
NA	TRBJ1-1	TRBV5-1	NA	CASSLIVENTEAFF	TGCGCCAGCAGCTTGATAGTGGAGAACACTGAAGCTTTCTTT
NA	TRBJ2-3	TRBV5-1	TRBD2	CASSLTGGITDTQYF	TGCGCCAGCAGCTTGACGGGGGGGATCACAGATACGCAGTATTTT
NA	TRBJ1-1	TRBV11-3	NA	CASSLERGTEAFF	TGTGCCAGCAGCTTAGAGAGGGGGACTGAAGCTTTCTTT
NA	TRBJ2-7	TRBV2	TRBD1	CASTSRTGGFYEQYF	TGTGCCAGCACCTCACGGACAGGGGGTTTTTACGAGCAGTACTTC
NA	TRBJ1-1	TRBV2	TRBD1	CASSVGRTGGNTEAFF	TGTGCCAGCAGTGTCGGTCGGACAGGGGGGAACACTGAAGCTTTCTTT
NA	TRBJ2-3	TRBV9	NA	CASRKVTDTQYF	TGTGCCAGCAGAAAGGTGACAGATACGCAGTATTTT
NA	TRBJ1-1	TRBV6-1	TRBD1	CASSFRQGADTEAFF	TGTGCCAGCAGTTTCAGACAGGGGGCCGACACTGAAGCTTTCTTT
NA	TRBJ1-2	TRBV2	NA	CASSEGRVYGYTF	TGTGCCAGCAGTGAAGGGCGGGTCTATGGCTACACCTTC
NA	TRBJ1-2	TRBV7-2	TRBD1	CASSLAGTGRGYTF	TGTGCCAGCAGCTTAGCCGGGACAGGGCGAGGCTACACCTTC
NA	TRBJ1-3	TRBV6-5	NA	CASSYDGGNSGNTIYF	TGTGCCAGCAGTTACGATGGGGGGAACTCTGGAAACACCATATATTTT
NA	TRBJ1-2	TRBV5-6	NA	CASSFRDGYGYTF	TGTGCCAGCAGCTTCAGGGATGGCTATGGCTACACCTTC
NA	TRBJ2-3	TRBV7-8	NA	CASRPTRFSPTDTQYF	TGTGCCAGCAGACCTACTAGGTTTTCCCCCACAGATACGCAGTATTTT
once	TRBJ1-1	TRBV7-7	NA	CASSPLIGLNTEAFF	TGTGCCAGCAGCCCCTTAATAGGGTTGAACACTGAAGCTTTCTTT
NA	TRBJ2-5	TRBV2	NA	CASSEIHQETQYF	TGTGCCAGCAGTGAGATACACCAAGAGACCCAGTACTTC
NA	TRBJ2-2	TRBV19	TRBD1	CASSILGQRINTGELFF	TGTGCCAGTAGTATATTGGGACAGCGTATTAACACCGGGGAGCTGTTTTTT
NA	TRBJ2-5	TRBV19	TRBD1	CASSIGLSQGGETQYF	TGTGCCAGTAGTATAGGCCTTTCACAGGGGGGAGAGACCCAGTACTTC
NA	TRBJ2-3	TRBV7-7	TRBD1	CASSLGQNTDTQYF	TGTGCCAGCAGCTTGGGACAGAACACAGATACGCAGTATTTT
few	TRBJ2-3	TRBV5-4	NA	CASSQINREADTQYF	TGTGCCAGCAGCCAAATCAACAGGGAAGCAGATACGCAGTATTTT
NA	TRBJ1-2	TRBV2	TRBD1	CASIMTGGRVLGGYTF	TGTGCCAGCATTATGACAGGGGGTAGGGTACTGGGAGGCTACACCTTC
NA	TRBJ1-5	TRBV19	TRBD1	CASTGGAYSNQPQHF	TGTGCCAGTACAGGGGGCGCTTATAGCAATCAGCCCCAGCATTTT
NA	TRBJ1-6	TRBV11-2	NA	CASTPGEHSPLHF	TGTGCCAGCACCCCAGGGGAACATTCACCCCTCCACTTT
NA	TRBJ1-1	TRBV5-4	NA	CASSLVSNTEAFF	TGTGCCAGCAGCTTGGTATCCAACACTGAAGCTTTCTTT
NA	TRBJ2-1	TRBV6-5	NA	CASSLGSNEQFF	TGTGCCAGCAGTTTAGGAAGCAATGAGCAGTTCTTC
NA	TRBJ2-6	TRBV11-2	NA	CASSTLPGANVLTF	TGTGCCAGCAGCACCCTTCCTGGGGCCAACGTCCTGACTTTC
NA	TRBJ2-7	TRBV27	TRBD1	CASSSPLGQGAYEQYF	TGTGCCAGCAGTTCTCCCCTCGGACAGGGTGCCTACGAGCAGTACTTC
once	TRBJ2-1	TRBV6-4	TRBD2	CASSISGGATSEQFF	TGTGCCAGCAGCATTAGCGGGGGGGCTACGTCGGAGCAGTTCTTC
NA	TRBJ2-1	TRBV7-3	NA	CASSLLRSSYNEQFF	TGTGCCAGCAGCTTACTTAGGAGCTCCTACAATGAGCAGTTCTTC
NA	TRBJ2-1	TRBV7-2	TRBD2	CASSLEGTREFF	TGTGCCAGCAGCTTAGAGGGGACTAGAGAGTTCTTC
NA	TRBJ2-2	TRBV11-2	TRBD2	CASSRGVNTGELFF	TGTGCCAGCAGTCGGGGGGTGAACACCGGGGAGCTGTTTTTT
NA	TRBJ1-3	TRBV5-1	NA	CASSTDLSSGNTIYF	TGCGCCAGCTCTACAGACCTTAGCTCTGGAAACACCATATATTTT
NA	TRBJ1-1	TRBV19	TRBD1	CASTDRKGADTEAFF	TGTGCCAGTACCGATCGGAAGGGGGCGGACACTGAAGCTTTCTTT
NA	TRBJ2-1	TRBV11-3	NA	CASSFTGLSNNEQFF	TGTGCCAGCAGCTTCACAGGACTTTCCAACAATGAGCAGTTCTTC
NA	TRBJ2-2	TRBV5-4	NA	CASSLRTDNTGELFF	TGTGCCAGCAGCTTAAGGACTGATAACACCGGGGAGCTGTTTTTT
NA	TRBJ1-1	TRBV10-3	NA	CAISESSLGSGAFF	TGTGCCATCAGTGAGTCGAGTTTGGGGTCGGGAGCTTTCTTT
NA	TRBJ2-7	TRBV7-2	TRBD1	CASSSQTGVDEQYF	TGTGCCAGCAGCTCCCAAACAGGGGTGGATGAGCAGTACTTC
NA	TRBJ1-3	TRBV5-8	TRBD1	CASSWNRGRRSAGNTIYF	TGTGCCAGCAGCTGGAACAGGGGGCGCAGATCTGCTGGAAACACCATATATTTT
NA	TRBJ1-6	TRBV19	TRBD1	CASTPGQAFSPLHF	TGTGCCAGTACCCCGGGACAGGCCTTTTCACCCCTCCACTTT
few	TRBJ2-1	TRBV5-1	TRBD1	CASSLVGVPGTGRHEQFF	TGCGCCAGCAGCTTGGTCGGGGTCCCCGGGACAGGGCGTCATGAGCAGTTCTTC
NA	TRBJ1-1	TRBV5-1	NA	CASSFTVAGQVNTEAFF	TGCGCCAGCAGCTTTACAGTAGCGGGACAAGTGAACACTGAAGCTTTCTTT
NA	TRBJ2-5	TRBV7-3	TRBD2	CASSLGGRAETQYF	TGTGCCAGCAGCTTAGGTGGGAGGGCAGAGACCCAGTACTTC
NA	TRBJ1-2	TRBV25-1	TRBD1	CASSQDRANYGYTF	TGTGCCAGCAGCCAGGACAGGGCGAACTATGGCTACACCTTC
NA	TRBJ1-2	TRBV9	NA	CASSVERGRYGYTF	TGTGCCAGCAGCGTAGAAAGGGGACGATATGGCTACACCTTC
NA	TRBJ1-1	TRBV5-1	TRBD1	CASSGTRGPTEAFF	TGCGCCAGCAGCGGAACGAGGGGGCCCACTGAAGCTTTCTTT
few	TRBJ1-2	TRBV20-1	TRBD1	CSLGTVVYTF	TGCAGTTTAGGGACAGTCGTCTACACCTTC
NA	TRBJ2-1	TRBV11-2	TRBD1	CASSQTPDRGLALNEQFF	TGTGCCAGCAGCCAAACTCCCGACAGGGGGCTAGCTCTCAATGAGCAGTTCTTC
NA	TRBJ2-1	TRBV11-1	NA	CASSSYGGGVHLWQFF	TGTGCCAGCAGCTCCTACGGAGGGGGCGTCCATTTGTGGCAGTTCTTC
NA	TRBJ2-7	TRBV28	TRBD1	CASSQTAKSGTGGIREQYF	TGTGCCAGCAGCCAAACGGCCAAATCCGGGACAGGGGGGATCAGGGAGCAGTACTTC